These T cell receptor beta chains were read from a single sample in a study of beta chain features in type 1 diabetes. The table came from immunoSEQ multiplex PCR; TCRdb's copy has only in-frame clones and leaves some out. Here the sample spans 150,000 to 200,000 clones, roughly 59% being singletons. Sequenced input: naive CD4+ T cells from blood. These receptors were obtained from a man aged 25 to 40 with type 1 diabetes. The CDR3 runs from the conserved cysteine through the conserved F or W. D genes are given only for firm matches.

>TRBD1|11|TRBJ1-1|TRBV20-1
CSASGQGDAFF
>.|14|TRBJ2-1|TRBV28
CASSFPSSYNEQFF
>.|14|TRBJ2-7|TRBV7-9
CASSLAPNSYEQYF
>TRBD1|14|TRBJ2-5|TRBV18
CASSPDRVAETQYF
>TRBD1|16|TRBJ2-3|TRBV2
CASSEGTGGRTDTQYF
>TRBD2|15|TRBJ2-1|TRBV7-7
CASSSGLAGINEQFF
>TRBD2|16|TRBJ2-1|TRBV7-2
CASSPLSGGHHNEQFF
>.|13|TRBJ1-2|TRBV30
CAWSAQGGYGYTF
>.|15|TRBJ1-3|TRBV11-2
CASSPQATSGNTIYF
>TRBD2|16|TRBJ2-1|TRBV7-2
CASSLVGSGDNNEQFF
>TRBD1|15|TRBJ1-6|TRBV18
CASSTPGQENSPLHF
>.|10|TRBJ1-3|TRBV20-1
CSAVGNTIYF
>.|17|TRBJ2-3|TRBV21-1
CASSKAPSGASTDTQYF
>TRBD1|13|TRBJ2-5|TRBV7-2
CASSRDREETQYF
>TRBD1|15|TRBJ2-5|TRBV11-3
CASSKGQGMQETQYF
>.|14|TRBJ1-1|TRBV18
CASSPGMLNTEAFF
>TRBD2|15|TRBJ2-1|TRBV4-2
CASSLVAGSYNEQFF
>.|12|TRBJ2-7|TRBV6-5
CASRYREYEQYF
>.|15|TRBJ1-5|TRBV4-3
CASSQDAGSNQPQHF
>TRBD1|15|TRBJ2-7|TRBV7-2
CASSASRDRAYEQYF
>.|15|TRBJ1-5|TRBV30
CAWSTGTFSNQPQHF
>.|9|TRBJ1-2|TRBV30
CAWGDGYTF
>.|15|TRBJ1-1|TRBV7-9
CASSLPPGLGTEAFF
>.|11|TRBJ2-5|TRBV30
CAWKGQETQYF
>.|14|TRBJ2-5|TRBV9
CASTEDLSGETQYF
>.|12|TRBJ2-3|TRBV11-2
CASSLEYASQYF
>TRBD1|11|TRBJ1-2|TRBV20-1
CSVGQGYGYTF
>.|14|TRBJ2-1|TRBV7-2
CASSLALDYNEQFF
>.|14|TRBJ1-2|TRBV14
CASSRFQSGDGYTF
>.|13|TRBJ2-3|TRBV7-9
CASSLRRGDTQYF
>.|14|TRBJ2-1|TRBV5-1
CASSLEQGENEQFF
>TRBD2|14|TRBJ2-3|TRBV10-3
CAISQRGLTDTQYF
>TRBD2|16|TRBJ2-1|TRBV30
CAWSPWTSGAPDEQFF
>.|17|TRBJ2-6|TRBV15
CATSRGLLGAGANVLTF
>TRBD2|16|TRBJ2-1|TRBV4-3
CASSRNPGEGYNEQFF
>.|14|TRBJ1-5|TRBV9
CASSVGGRDQPQHF
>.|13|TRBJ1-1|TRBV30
CAWSRRVGTEAFF
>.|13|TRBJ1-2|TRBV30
CAWTRAGSYGYTF
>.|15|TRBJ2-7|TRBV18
CASSRGVVDGYEQYF
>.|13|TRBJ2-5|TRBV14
CASSLGSWETQYF
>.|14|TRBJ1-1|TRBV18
CASSRGGQNTEAFF
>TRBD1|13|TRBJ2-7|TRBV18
CASSLDRVDEQYF
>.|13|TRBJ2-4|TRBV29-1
CSVEPPGGNIQYF
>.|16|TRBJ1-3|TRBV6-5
CASSYVPPSSGNTIYF
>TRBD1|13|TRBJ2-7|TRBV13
CASSRDRDYEQYF
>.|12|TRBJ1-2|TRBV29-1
CSVAGGASGYTF
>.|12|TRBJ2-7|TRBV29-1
CSPGIISYEQYF
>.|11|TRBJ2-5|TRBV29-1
CSAREGETQYF
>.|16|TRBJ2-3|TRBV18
CASSPTAVPSTDTQYF
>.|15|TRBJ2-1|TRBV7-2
CASSSLPSSGNEQFF
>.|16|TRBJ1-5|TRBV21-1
CASSKGQGRRNQPQHF
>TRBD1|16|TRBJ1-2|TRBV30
CAWSVGWDRGPYGYTF
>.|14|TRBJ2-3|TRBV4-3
CASSRRTDTDTQYF
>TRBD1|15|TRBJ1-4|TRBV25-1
CASSVRQGSNEKLFF
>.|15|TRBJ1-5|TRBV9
CASSAHLGGSEPQHF
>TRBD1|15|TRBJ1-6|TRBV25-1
CASSAVDRPNSPLHF
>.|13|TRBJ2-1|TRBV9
CASSRHREDEQFF
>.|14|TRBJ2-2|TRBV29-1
CTVSARGRTGELFF
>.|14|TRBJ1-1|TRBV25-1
CARALPVGNTEAFF
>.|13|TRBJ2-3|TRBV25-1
CASSATSTDTQYF